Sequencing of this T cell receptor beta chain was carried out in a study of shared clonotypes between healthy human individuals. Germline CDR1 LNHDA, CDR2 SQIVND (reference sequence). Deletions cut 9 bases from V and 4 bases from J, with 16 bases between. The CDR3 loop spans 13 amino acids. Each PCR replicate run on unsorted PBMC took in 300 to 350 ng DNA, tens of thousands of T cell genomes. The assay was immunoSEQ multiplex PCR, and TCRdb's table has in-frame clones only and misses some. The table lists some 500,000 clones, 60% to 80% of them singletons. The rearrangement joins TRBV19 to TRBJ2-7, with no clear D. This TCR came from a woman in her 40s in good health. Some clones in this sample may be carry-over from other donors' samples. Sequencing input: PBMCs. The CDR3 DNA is TGTGCCAGCAGAAGAGGAGTAGCTTACGAGCAGTACTTC. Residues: CASRRGVAYEQYF. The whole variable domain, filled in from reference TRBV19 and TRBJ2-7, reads DGGITQSPKYLFRKEGQNVTLSCEQNLNHDAMYWYRQDPGQGLRLIYYSQIVNDFQKGDIAEGYSVSREKKESFPLTVTSAQKNPTAFYLCASRRGVAYEQYFGPGTRLTVT.